This T cell receptor beta chain originates from a study of cytomegalovirus exposure and HLA in healthy donors (dated by TCRdb to between 2016 and 2019). Broadly, across the study: An earlier analysis of roughly 570 of the donors reported approximately 300 Gb of sequence data and 100 million to 120 million unique TCR beta sequences obtained from about 179 million T cells. The study used immunosequencing to profile the T cell repertoires of approximately 650 subjects and linked those repertoires to cytomegalovirus serostatus. The study aimed to test whether cataloging public T cell receptors could reveal signatures of past pathogen exposure. Class I and class II HLA loci were covered by the typing at four-digit resolution. Among the roughly 400 genotyped donors, around 81% belonged to the genetic ancestry cluster associated with self-reported Caucasian donors. All discovery cohort repertoires had been generated on a single sequencing platform. A later genetic analysis took genome-wide SNP genotypes for about 55% of the 666 donors and used that subset as a discovery cohort. About 300 gigabases of sequencing data and approximately 85 million unique TCR sequences were included in an early release covering around 600 HLA-typed donors. To study patterns of TCR occurrence, a later analysis re-analyzed previously published TCR beta repertoires from under 750 donors and added high-resolution HLA genotyping. Besides the first cohort of hundreds of subjects, a separate validation cohort made up of around 120 different subjects was used. Four or five DR-DQ haplotypes were handled as single units for association and clustering because linkage in the cohort was strong. An earlier analysis of more than 450 of the donors used high-throughput TCR beta sequencing to judge whether each TCR beta V gene segment behaved as functional or pseudogenic. Among about 400 genotyped donors of the cohort, an average of roughly 230,000 unique TCR beta nucleotide sequences was sequenced per donor, of which 15% to 20% were non-productive. Typing coverage varied by locus: roughly 620-640 donors for A, B, C, DRB1 and DQB1; 522 for DQA1; over 600 for DPA1; roughly 450 for DPB1. Donor age, sex, ethnicity and CMV serostatus were compiled together with the repertoire data. Rather than using new phenotypic data, the later analysis identified candidate immune exposures from TCR beta sequences and from how often those sequences occurred across donors. High-throughput TCR immunosequencing, statistical association of individual TCRs with disease status, and machine learning were combined to predict cytomegalovirus infection status. Study-wide conclusions, independent of this receptor: Immune exposure information for the cohort was limited to CMV serostatus. A later genetic analysis reported fewer N-insertions in productive TCRs among donors in an Asian-associated ancestry cluster than the roughly 700-donor mean. The 87-base-pair reads could not distinguish some IMGT-functional V segments, including TRBV6-2 and TRBV6-3, so those segments were excluded. The classifier was reported to diagnose cytomegalovirus status with high specificity and sensitivity in both the original and validation cohorts. In a later genetic analysis, a missense DCLRE1C variant was associated with V-gene and J-gene trimming of TCR beta chains, and the association was replicated in an independent cohort. Broadly in line with IMGT annotations, most TCR beta V segments showed up in productive rearrangements about 87% or about 30% of the time in an earlier analysis of around 550 of the donors. Several of the top co-occurrence clusters appeared to be linked to parvovirus B19, influenza, CMV and Epstein-Barr virus, according to a later analysis. Presence/absence analyses assumed roughly uniform sequencing depth across donors, an assumption that may not hold. Linkage disequilibrium might explain the correlated functional status among segregating V segments, but an unknown experimental factor could not be ruled out. According to a later analysis, TCR association rates differed among HLA loci, with DRB1 alleles showing the most associated TCRs and HLA-C alleles showing the fewest. This cohort had only TCR beta chains sequenced, and the lack of alpha or paired-chain data limited which features could be detected. Because some donors lacked HLA typing at each locus, the association tests relied only on the typed subset. In a later analysis, most CMV-associated TCR beta chains were found to appear HLA-restricted, with HLA associations seemingly driven largely by CMV exposure. Most TCR sequences were observed very rarely across donors, whereas some public TCRs were present in many individuals. Some 15 rarely observed V segments, including chromosome 9 orphons, were excluded from the earlier analysis of about 600 of the donors because counts were too low. According to the authors, the approach could potentially be generalized to other disease states and immunological phenotypes. In vitro tests confirmed that a few of the cytomegalovirus-associated TCR beta chains recognize cytomegalovirus antigens. A further reported finding was that TCR beta sequences accurately predicted the HLA-A and HLA-B alleles for most subjects in the first cohort. In a later analysis, HLA-associated TCR beta chains were found to be more clonally expanded and to have lower generation probabilities than equally common non-associated chains. When HLA alleles, especially DR and DQ, strongly co-occurred, TCR associations were difficult to assign to individual alleles. The study gave a list of over 150 TCR beta chains associated with cytomegalovirus. A later analysis associated some 17,000 TCR beta sequences with specific HLA alleles at a false discovery rate of 0.05. The sequencing pipeline was judged likely to have produced a cluster of highly shared sequence variants as a technical artifact.

The junction shows trimming of 6 bases on V and 5 bases on J, and the gene matches do not reach 10 bases of it. CDR1 and CDR2, per the germline V gene (reference sequence), are MNHEY and SMNVEV. Inclusive of the bounding cysteine and phenylalanine, the CDR3 is 15 residues long. Of all the DNA, just the CDR3 is kept, 45 bases in frame from base 1. The library was produced with the immunoSEQ multiplex PCR assay. For the multiplex PCR, a mixture combining 60 forward primers for TCR Vbeta segments and 13 reverse primers for TCR Jbeta segments was used. Amplification of the CDR3 region of rearranged TCR beta genes was performed with a multiplex PCR assay on genomic DNA. The amplified TCR beta libraries were sequenced on the Illumina HiSeq System as 87-base-pair reads. The published analysis was carried out like this. A later analysis counted about 80 million unique TCR beta chains across the approximately 700 repertoires, and about 10 million of these chains were shared by at least two donors. Raw reads were error-corrected and collapsed into unique sequences with a nearest-neighbor algorithm that merged closely related sequences to remove PCR and sequencing errors. CDR3 sequences were aligned to IMGT reference sequences to assign V, D and J gene segments. For a sequence to be retained, a match of at least six nucleotides to both a V gene segment and a J gene segment was required. Rearrangements were classified as productive when the CDR3 lacked stop codons and remained in frame with V and J, and all other rearrangements were classified as non-productive. Following IMGT convention, CDR3 was defined as the stretch from the second conserved V-encoded cysteine to the conserved J-encoded phenylalanine. The earlier analysis of fewer than 700 of the donors excluded sequences that lacked an unambiguous match to a single V gene segment. An earlier analysis of 500 to 700 of the donors classified V segments as functional when productive rearrangements were above 56.7% and as segregating when the standard deviation between donors was above 5%. A statistical classification framework was built to diagnose cytomegalovirus status from the catalog of TCR beta chain sequences. A later analysis assigned V and J genes by comparing TCR nucleotide sequences with IMGT/GENE-DB human TR gene sequences. Using the TCRdist pipeline, a later analysis assigned CDR3 sequences along with most-parsimonious VDJ recombination scenarios. A later analysis defined each TCR beta chain by its CDR3 amino acid sequence plus V-gene family, and excluded reads lacking a unique V-gene family. A later analysis removed several hundred highly shared, low-generation-probability nucleotide sequences to deal with suspected cross-contamination and a sequencing artifact. A later analysis calculated a clonal expansion index for each public chain from normalized within-repertoire ranks of inferred template counts. Generation probabilities in a later analysis came from a VDJ recombination model fitted to out-of-frame rearrangements, and those results were checked against IGoR. In a later analysis, hypergeometric tests were used to score TCR-TCR, TCR-HLA and TCR-CMV co-occurrence, with a repertoire-size bias correction applied to TCR pairs. A later analysis estimated false discovery rates by permuting HLA or CMV assignments 20 times. A later analysis grouped co-occurring TCRs with DBSCAN, adding TCRdist sequence similarity when clustering within HLA-allele-positive subsets. Repertoires with fewer than 30,000 or more than 120,000 public chains were left out of co-occurrence clustering, as were about 5 repertoires with anomalous nucleotide sharing. TCRdb took this table from immuneACCESS and kept in-frame rearrangements with V and J called. Such tables lack part of the clones; where checked against another copy, unresolved V genes explain under half of the gap, and the rest is unexplained. From that table come the V and J calls and clone size; the DNA was used to work out D and trimming. The sample yields about 160,000 clones; more than 75% were counted once. The ten top clones hold 8% to 10% of the sample.

Comments on this clone: The antigen it binds to is not known. One base away there is no much larger clone; base qualities are not given.

The cohort was made up of 500 to 800 healthy bone marrow donors. At the time of sampling, every cohort member was nominally healthy, though immune exposures that went unrecorded were likely present. The donor was CMV seropositive and belonged to the group of 250 to 350 seropositive cohort members. A peripheral blood sample was collected from each donor, and TCR beta sequencing was performed on peripheral blood mononuclear cells. Genomic DNA was extracted from the blood cell samples with the Qiagen DNeasy Blood Extraction Kit. Recombination joined TRBV27 with TRBJ1-5; a stretch of 7 junction bases matches TRBD1. The material sequenced was PBMCs. This TCR came from a man between 18 and 29 years old in good health and CMV-seropositive. The DNA reads as follows: TGTGCCAGCAGACCAAGGGGGGACAGTTATCAGCCCCAGCATTTT. Its amino acids are CASRPRGDSYQPQHF.